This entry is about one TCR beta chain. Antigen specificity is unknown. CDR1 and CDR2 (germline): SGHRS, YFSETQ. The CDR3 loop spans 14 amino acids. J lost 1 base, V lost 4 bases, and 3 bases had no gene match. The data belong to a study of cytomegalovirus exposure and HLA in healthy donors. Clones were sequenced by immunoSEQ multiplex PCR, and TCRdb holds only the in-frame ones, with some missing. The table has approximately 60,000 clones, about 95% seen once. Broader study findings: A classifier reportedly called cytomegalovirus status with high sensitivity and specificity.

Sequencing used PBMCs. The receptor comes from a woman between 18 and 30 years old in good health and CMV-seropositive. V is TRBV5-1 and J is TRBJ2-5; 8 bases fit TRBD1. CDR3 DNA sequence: TGCGCCAGCAGCATCGACAGGGGCCAAGAGACCCAGTACTTC. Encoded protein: CASSIDRGQETQYF.